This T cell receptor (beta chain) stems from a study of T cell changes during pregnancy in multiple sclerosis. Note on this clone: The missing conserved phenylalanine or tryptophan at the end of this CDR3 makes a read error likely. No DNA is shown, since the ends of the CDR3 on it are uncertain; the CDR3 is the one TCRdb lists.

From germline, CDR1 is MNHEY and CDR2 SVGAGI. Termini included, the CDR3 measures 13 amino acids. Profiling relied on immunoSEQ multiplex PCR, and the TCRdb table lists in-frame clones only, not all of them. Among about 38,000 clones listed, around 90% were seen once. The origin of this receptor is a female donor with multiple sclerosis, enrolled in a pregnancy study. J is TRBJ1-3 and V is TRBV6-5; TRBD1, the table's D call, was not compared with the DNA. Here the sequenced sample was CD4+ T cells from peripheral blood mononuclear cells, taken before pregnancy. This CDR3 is CASSYPSQLSPAS.